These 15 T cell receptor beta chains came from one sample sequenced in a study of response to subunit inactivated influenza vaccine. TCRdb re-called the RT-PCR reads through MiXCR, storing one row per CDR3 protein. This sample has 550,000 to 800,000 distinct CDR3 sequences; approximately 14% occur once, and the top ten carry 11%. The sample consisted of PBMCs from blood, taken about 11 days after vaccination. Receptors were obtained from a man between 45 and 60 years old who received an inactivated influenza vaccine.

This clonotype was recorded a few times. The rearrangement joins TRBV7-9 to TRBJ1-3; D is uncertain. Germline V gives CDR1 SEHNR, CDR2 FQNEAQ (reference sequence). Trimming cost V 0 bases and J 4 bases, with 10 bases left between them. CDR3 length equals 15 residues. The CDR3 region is CASSLAGRAGNTIYF. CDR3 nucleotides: TGTGCCAGCAGCTTAGCGGGAAGGGCCGGAAACACCATATATTTT.

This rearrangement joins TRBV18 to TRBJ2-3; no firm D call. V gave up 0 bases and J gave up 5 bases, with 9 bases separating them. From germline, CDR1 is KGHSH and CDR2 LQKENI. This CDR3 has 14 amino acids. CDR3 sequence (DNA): TGTGCCAGCTCACCACCGGGAAAGAAAGATACGCAGTATTTT. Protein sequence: CASSPPGKKDTQYF.

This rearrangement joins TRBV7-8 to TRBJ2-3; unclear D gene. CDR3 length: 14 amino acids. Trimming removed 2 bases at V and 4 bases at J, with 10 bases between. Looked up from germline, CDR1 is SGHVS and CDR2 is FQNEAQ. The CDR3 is CASSLISWSDTQYF. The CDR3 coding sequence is TGTGCCAGCAGCTTAATTTCCTGGTCAGATACGCAGTATTTT.

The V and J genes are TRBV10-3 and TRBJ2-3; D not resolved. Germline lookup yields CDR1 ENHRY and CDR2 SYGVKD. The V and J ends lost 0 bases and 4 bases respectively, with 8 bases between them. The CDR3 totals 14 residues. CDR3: CAISESFGPDTQYF. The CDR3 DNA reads TGTGCCATCAGTGAGTCGTTCGGGCCAGATACGCAGTATTTT.

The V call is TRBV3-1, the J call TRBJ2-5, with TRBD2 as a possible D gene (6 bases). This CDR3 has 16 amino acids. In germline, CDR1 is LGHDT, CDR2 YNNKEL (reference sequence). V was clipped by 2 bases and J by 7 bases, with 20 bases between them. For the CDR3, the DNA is TGTGCCAGCAGCCAACAATCCGGATCGGGGGTCGGGACCCAGTACTTC. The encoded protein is CASSQQSGSGVGTQYF.

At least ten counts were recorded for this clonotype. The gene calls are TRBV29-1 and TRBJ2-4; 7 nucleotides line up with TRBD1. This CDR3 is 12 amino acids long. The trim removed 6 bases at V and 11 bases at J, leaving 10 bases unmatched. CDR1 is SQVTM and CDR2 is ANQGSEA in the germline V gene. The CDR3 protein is CSVADRSIVQYF. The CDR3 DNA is TGCAGCGTCGCGGACAGGTCGATTGTTCAGTACTTC. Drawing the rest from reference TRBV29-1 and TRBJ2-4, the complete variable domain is SAVISQKPSRDICQRGTSLTIQCQVDSQVTMMFWYRQQPGQSLTLIATANQGSEATYESGFVIDKFPISRPNLTFSTLTVSNMSPEDSSIYLCSVADRSIVQYFGAGTRLSVL.

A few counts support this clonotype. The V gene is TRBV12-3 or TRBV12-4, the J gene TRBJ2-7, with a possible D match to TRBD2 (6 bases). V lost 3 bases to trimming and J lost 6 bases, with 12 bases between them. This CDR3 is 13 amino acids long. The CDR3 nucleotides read TGTGCCAGCAGTTTGGAGGGAGCCCTCGAGCAGTACTTC. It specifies CASSLEGALEQYF.

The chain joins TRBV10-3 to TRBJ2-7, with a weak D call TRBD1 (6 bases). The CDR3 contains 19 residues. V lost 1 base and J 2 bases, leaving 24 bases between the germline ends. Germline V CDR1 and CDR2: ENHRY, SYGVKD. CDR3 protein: CAISEYGGQSLNLPYEQYF. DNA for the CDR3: TGTGCCATCAGTGAGTATGGAGGACAGAGTCTCAACCTTCCCTACGAGCAGTACTTC.

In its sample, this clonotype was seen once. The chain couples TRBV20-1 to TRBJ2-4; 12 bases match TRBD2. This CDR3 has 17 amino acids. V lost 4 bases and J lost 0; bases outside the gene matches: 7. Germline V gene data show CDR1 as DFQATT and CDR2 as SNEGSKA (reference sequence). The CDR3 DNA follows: TGCAGTGCTACACGGACTAGCGGGATGGAAGCCAAAAACATTCAGTACTTC. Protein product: CSATRTSGMEAKNIQYF.

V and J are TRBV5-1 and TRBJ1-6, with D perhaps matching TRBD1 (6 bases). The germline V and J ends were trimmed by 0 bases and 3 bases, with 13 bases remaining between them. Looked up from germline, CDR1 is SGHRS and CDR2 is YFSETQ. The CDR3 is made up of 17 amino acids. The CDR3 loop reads CASSLVGGRFYNSPLHF. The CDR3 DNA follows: TGCGCCAGCAGCTTGGTTGGGGGGCGCTTCTATAATTCACCCCTCCACTTT.

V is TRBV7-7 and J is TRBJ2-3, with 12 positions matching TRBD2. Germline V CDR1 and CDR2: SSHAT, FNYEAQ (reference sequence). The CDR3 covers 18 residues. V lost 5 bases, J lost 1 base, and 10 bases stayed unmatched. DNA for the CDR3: TGTGCCAGCAGCGCAGGACTAGCGGGGCCTTCGGGCACAGATACGCAGTATTTT. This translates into CASSAGLAGPSGTDTQYF.

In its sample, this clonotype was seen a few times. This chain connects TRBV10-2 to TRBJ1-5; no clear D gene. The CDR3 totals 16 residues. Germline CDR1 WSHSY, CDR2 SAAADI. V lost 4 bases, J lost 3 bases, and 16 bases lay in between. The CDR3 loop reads CASSAGITNFNQPQHF. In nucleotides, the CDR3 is TGCGCCAGCAGTGCCGGGATCACAAATTTCAATCAGCCCCAGCATTTT.

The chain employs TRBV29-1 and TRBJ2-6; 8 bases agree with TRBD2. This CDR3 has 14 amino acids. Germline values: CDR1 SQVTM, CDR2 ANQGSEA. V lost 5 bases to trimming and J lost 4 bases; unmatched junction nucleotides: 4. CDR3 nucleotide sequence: TGCAGCGTTCGGGGGGGCTACGGGGCCAACGTCCTGACTTTC. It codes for CSVRGGYGANVLTF.

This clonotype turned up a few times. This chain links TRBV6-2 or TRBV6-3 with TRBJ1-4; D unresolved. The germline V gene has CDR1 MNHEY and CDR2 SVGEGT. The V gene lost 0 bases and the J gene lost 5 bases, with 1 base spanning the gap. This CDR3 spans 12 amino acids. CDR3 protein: CASSYSNEKLFF. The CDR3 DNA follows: TGTGCCAGCAGTTACTCGAATGAAAAACTGTTTTTT.

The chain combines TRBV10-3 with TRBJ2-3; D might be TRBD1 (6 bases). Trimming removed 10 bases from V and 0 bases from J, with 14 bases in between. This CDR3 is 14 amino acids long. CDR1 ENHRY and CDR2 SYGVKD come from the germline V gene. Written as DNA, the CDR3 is TGTGCCACCCAACAGGGATCTAGCACAGATACGCAGTATTTT. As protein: CATQQGSSTDTQYF.